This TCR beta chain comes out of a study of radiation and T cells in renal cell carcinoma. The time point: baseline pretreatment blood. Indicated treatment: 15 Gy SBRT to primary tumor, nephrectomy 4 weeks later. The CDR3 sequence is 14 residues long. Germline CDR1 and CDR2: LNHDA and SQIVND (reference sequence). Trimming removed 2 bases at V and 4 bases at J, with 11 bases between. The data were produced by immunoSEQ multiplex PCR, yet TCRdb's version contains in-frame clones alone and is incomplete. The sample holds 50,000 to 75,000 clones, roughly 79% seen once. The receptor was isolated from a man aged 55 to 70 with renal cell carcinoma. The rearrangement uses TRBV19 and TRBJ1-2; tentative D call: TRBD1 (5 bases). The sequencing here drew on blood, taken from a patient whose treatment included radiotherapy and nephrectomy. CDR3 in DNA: TGTGCCAGTAGTATACCCGGGACGGGCTATGGCTACACCTTC. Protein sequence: CASSIPGTGYGYTF.